This TCR beta chain was obtained from a study of T cells expressing NK-cell markers. As for the study in general: Sorted T-cell subsets CD3+CD56+NKG2C+, CD3+CD56+NKG2C- and CD3+CD56-NKG2C+ were TCR beta-sequenced.

Details on this clonotype: Its antigen remains unknown.

TCRdb re-analyzed the 5' RACE reads; it lists each CDR3 protein once, without DNA. Here the sample table reports a few hundred thousand distinct CDR3 sequences. The length of the CDR3 is 15 residues. Study results and caveats: Clarity on HCMV specificity was lacking for the expanded NKG2C+ T cell clones.

The sample consisted of blood T cells: a sorted CD56 or NKG2C T cell subset, CD4+ or CD8+ T cells, or bulk PBMC T cells (not recorded which). The sequence came from a man aged 18 to 69 in good health. The chain combines TRBV12-3 or TRBV12-4 with TRBJ2-1; TCRdb's D call of TRBD2 is untestable without DNA. The CDR3 is CASSLLAGVGNEQFF.